A selection of T cell receptor beta chains follows, all from one sample in a study of identical twins. TCRdb itself ran the 5' RACE reads through MiXCR, one entry per CDR3 protein. Of roughly 710,000 distinct CDR3 sequences listed, around 5.7% are singletons. The sample consisted of naive T cells sorted from blood. Receptor source: a man aged 18 to 30 in good health. The CDR3 runs from the conserved cysteine through the conserved F or W. D genes are given only for firm matches. Size is omitted from some rows. Given values are once, few, many or a class for expanded clones.

v_gene,d_gene,j_gene,abundance,CDR3aa,CDR3nt
TRBV4-2,NA,TRBJ2-3,many,CASSQEEGGSTDTQYF,TGTGCCAGCAGCCAAGAGGAGGGCGGGAGCACAGATACGCAGTATTTT
TRBV12-3/TRBV12-4,TRBD1,TRBJ2-4,few,CASSFYLGGQGVGKNIQYF,TGTGCCAGCAGTTTCTATCTGGGGGGACAGGGGGTAGGCAAAAACATTCAGTACTTC
TRBV24-1,NA,TRBJ2-2,many,CATSEGDPELFF,TGTGCCACCAGTGAAGGCGACCCGGAGCTGTTTTTT
TRBV29-1,NA,TRBJ2-6,NA,CSAMTEKRANVLTF,TGCAGCGCGATGACGGAGAAGAGGGCCAACGTCCTGACTTTC
TRBV11-2,NA,TRBJ1-1,many,CASSAGQFGAEAFF,TGTGCCAGCAGCGCCGGACAGTTCGGCGCTGAAGCTTTCTTT
TRBV24-1,NA,TRBJ2-6,NA,CATSDFSGTGANVLTF,TGTGCCACCAGTGATTTCTCGGGGACTGGGGCCAACGTCCTGACTTTC
TRBV5-1,TRBD2,TRBJ2-2,many,CASSKGLAVDTGELFF,TGCGCCAGCAGCAAGGGACTAGCGGTAGACACCGGGGAGCTGTTTTTT
TRBV9,NA,TRBJ1-6,many,CASSVGGGGNSPLHF,TGTGCCAGCAGCGTCGGGGGTGGCGGTAATTCACCCCTCCACTTT
TRBV7-6,NA,TRBJ1-1,NA,CASSLAGVSEAFF,TGTGCCAGCAGCTTAGCAGGGGTTTCTGAAGCTTTCTTT
TRBV9,NA,TRBJ2-7,many,CASSVGHRARVYEQYF,TGTGCCAGCAGCGTAGGCCACAGGGCAAGGGTCTACGAGCAGTACTTC
TRBV29-1,NA,TRBJ1-4,many,CSAEGNEKLFF,TGCAGCGCCGAGGGTAATGAAAAACTGTTTTTT
TRBV12-3/TRBV12-4,NA,TRBJ1-3,many,CASSFLAGNTIYF,TGTGCCAGCAGTTTTTTAGCTGGAAACACCATATATTTT
TRBV7-8,NA,TRBJ1-4,few,CASSLGQEAEKLFF,TGTGCCAGCAGCTTAGGACAGGAGGCTGAAAAACTGTTTTTT
TRBV27,NA,TRBJ2-1,few,CASSRSTRNEQFF,TGTGCCAGCAGTAGATCAACTAGGAATGAGCAGTTCTTC
TRBV9,NA,TRBJ2-1,many,CASSVQLTNEQFF,TGTGCCAGCAGCGTACAACTTACCAATGAGCAGTTCTTC
TRBV27,NA,TRBJ1-4,many,CASSSRPGRGGEKLFF,TGTGCCAGCAGTTCTCGTCCAGGCCGGGGGGGAGAAAAACTGTTTTTT
TRBV28,TRBD1,TRBJ1-1,many,CASSGGQLNTEAFF,TGTGCCAGCAGTGGGGGACAGCTGAACACTGAAGCTTTCTTT
TRBV5-1,NA,TRBJ1-1,many,CASSSGSEAFF,TGCGCCAGCAGCTCAGGGTCGGAAGCTTTCTTT
TRBV25-1,NA,TRBJ2-7,NA,CASSEFGGRIYEQYF,TGTGCCAGCAGTGAATTTGGAGGGAGGATCTACGAGCAGTACTTC
TRBV12-3/TRBV12-4,NA,TRBJ2-1,many,CASGPGIHEQFF,TGTGCCAGCGGGCCGGGGATCCATGAGCAGTTCTTC
TRBV27,NA,TRBJ1-5,NA,CASSPVGGRDQPQHF,TGTGCCAGCAGCCCGGTGGGGGGTCGGGATCAGCCCCAGCATTTT
TRBV4-3,TRBD2,TRBJ2-1,many,CASSQDMSGSYNEQFF,TGCGCCAGCAGCCAAGATATGAGCGGGAGCTACAATGAGCAGTTCTTC
TRBV6-1,NA,TRBJ2-7,many,CASSEWSYEQYF,TGTGCCAGCAGTGAATGGAGTTACGAGCAGTACTTC
TRBV20-1,NA,TRBJ2-5,few,CSARDIETQYF,TGCAGTGCGAGGGATATAGAGACCCAGTACTTC
TRBV7-9,NA,TRBJ1-3,few,CASSLAGHSGNTIYF,TGTGCCAGCAGCTTAGCGGGACACTCTGGAAACACCATATATTTT
TRBV4-2,NA,TRBJ1-5,many,CASSQDQSGFNQPQHF,TGTGCCAGCAGCCAAGATCAGTCTGGGTTCAATCAGCCCCAGCATTTT
TRBV6-5,NA,TRBJ2-4,many,CASSYAEVAKNIQYF,TGTGCCAGCAGTTACGCAGAAGTAGCCAAAAACATTCAGTACTTC
TRBV25-1,TRBD1,TRBJ1-1,many,CSAGTGLGTEAFF,TGTTCAGCCGGGACAGGGCTTGGTACTGAAGCTTTCTTT
TRBV5-6,NA,TRBJ1-1,NA,CASTADPGGAGTEAFF,TGTGCCAGCACCGCCGACCCTGGGGGGGCGGGTACTGAAGCTTTCTTT